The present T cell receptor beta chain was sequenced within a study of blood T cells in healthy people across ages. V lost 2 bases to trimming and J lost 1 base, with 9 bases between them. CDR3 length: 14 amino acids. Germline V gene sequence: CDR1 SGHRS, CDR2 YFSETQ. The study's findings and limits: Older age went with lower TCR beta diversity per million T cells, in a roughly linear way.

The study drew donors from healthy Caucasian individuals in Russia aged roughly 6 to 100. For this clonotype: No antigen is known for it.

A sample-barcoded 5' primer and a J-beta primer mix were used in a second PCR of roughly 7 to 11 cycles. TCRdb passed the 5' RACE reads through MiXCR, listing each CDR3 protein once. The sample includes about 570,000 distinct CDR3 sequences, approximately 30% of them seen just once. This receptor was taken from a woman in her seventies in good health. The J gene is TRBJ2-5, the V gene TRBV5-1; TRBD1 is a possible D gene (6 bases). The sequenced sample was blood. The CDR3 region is CASSLGQPQETQYF. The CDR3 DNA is TGCGCCAGCAGCTTAGGACAGCCCCAAGAGACCCAGTACTTC.